The subject of this entry is one T cell receptor (beta chain). Its antigen is not known. Each specimen consisted of roughly 0.9-10 million cryopreserved PBMC prior to extraction of DNA. V dropped 2 bases and J dropped 2; count of bases not matched to a gene: 7. This CDR3 is built from 18 residues. Germline V CDR1 and CDR2: SGHTA, FQGTGA. This sample stems from a study of long-term antiretroviral therapy in people with HIV. Findings and limits, study-wide: Older ART regimens may have been in use when blood was drawn between the mid-2000s and the late 2010s. Despite increasing after ART, diversity remained lower than that of transplant donor controls. Missing from the dataset were any data on ART adherence, viral resistance or therapy changes.

Samples were assayed with immunoSEQ v3.0 at survey level. The assay was immunoSEQ multiplex PCR, and TCRdb's table has in-frame clones only and misses some. This table holds about 39,000 clones, approximately 89% found once. This receptor was identified in a woman between 45 and 65 years old with HIV. This chain joins TRBV7-3 and TRBJ2-6; 9 bases are a match to TRBD1. The source material was unsorted PBMCs, sampled 3.1 years after starting antiretroviral therapy. The CDR3 DNA sequence: TGTGCCAGCAGCTTAGGACCGGGACAGGGCACTGGGGCCAACGTCCTGACTTTC. Protein product: CASSLGPGQGTGANVLTF.